This T cell receptor (beta chain) originates from a study of regulatory T cells in long-lasting Graves disease. Time point described: newly diagnosed GD, antithyroid drugs for less than 3 months. Preparation of the TCR library used RNA extracted from PBMCs. The table lists this clonotype with a few counts. Sequencing libraries for TCR beta were prepared with iRepertoire HTBI primers and Arm-PCR of CDR3 regions. TCRdb reanalysed the multiplex PCR reads using MiXCR and keeps one entry per CDR3 protein. The data contain roughly 380,000 distinct CDR3 sequences, over 15% of them seen just once; the ten biggest clones take up 30%. The CDR3 length is 14 residues. Trimming at V came to 0 bases and at J to 9 bases, leaving 2 bases not matched to a gene. The germline gives CDR1 SGHRS, CDR2 YFSETQ. This sample also appeared in a second study, on T cells in Graves' hyperthyroidism and ophthalmopathy. From that study: The study defined stable Graves' hyperthyroidism as no ophthalmopathy progression within 18 months.

This specimen consisted of peripheral blood mononuclear cells (PBMCs), obtained at new diagnosis, from a patient treated with antithyroid drugs. This TCR derives from a man in his forties with Graves disease. The rearrangement uses TRBV5-1 and TRBJ2-2, with TRBD2 matching over 10 bases. This CDR3 is CASSLELAGRELFF. In DNA form, the CDR3 reads TGCGCCAGCAGCTTGGAACTAGCGGGGCGGGAGCTGTTTTTT.